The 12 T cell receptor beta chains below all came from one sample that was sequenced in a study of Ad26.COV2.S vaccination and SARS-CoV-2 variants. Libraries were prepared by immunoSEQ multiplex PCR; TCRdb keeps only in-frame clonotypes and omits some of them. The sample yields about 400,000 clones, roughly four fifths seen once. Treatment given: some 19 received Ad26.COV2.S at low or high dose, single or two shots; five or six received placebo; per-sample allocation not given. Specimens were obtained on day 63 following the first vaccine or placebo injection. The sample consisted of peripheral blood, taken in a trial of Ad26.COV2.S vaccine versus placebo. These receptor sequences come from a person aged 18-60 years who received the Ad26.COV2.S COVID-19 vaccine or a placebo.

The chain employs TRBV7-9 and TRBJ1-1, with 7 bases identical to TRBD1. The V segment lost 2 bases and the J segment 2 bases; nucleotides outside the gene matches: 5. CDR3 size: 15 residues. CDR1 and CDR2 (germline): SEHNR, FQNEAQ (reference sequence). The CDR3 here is CASSLTGDPNTEAFF. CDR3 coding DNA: TGTGCCAGCAGCTTAACAGGGGACCCTAACACTGAAGCTTTCTTT. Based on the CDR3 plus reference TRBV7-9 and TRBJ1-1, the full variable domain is DTGVSQNPRHKITKRGQNVTFRCDPISEHNRLYWYRQTLGQGPEFLTYFQNEAQLEKSRLLSDRFSAERPKGSFSTLEIQRTEQGDSAMYLCASSLTGDPNTEAFFGQGTRLTVV.

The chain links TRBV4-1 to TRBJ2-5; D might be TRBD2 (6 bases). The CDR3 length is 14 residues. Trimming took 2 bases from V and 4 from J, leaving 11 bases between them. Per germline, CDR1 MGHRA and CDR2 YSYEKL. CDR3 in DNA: TGCGCCAGCAGCCAAAGCGGGCTATCAGAGACCCAGTACTTC. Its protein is CASSQSGLSETQYF.

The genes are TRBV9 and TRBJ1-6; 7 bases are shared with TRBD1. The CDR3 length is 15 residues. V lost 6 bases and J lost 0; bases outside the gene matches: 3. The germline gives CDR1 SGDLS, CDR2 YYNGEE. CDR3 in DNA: TGTGCCAGCAATAGACAGGGCTCCTATAATTCACCCCTCCACTTT. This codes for CASNRQGSYNSPLHF.

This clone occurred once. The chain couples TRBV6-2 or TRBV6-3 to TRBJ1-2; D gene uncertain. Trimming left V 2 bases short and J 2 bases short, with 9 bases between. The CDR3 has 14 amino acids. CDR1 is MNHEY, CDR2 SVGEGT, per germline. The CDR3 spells CASSYATANYGYTF. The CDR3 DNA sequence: TGTGCCAGCAGTTACGCGACGGCAAACTATGGCTACACCTTC.

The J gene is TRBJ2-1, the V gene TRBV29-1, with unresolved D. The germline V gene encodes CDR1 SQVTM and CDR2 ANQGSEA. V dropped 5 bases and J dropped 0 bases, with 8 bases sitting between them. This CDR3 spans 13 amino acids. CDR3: CSVRASSYNEQFF. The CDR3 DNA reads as TGCAGCGTTCGAGCGAGCTCCTACAATGAGCAGTTCTTC.

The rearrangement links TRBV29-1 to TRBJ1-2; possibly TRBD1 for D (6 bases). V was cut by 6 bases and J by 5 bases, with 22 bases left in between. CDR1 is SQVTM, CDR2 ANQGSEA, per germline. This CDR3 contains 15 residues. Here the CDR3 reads CSVLEGGGKGYGYTF. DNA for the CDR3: TGCAGCGTCTTGGAAGGGGGGGGAAAGGGATATGGCTACACCTTC.

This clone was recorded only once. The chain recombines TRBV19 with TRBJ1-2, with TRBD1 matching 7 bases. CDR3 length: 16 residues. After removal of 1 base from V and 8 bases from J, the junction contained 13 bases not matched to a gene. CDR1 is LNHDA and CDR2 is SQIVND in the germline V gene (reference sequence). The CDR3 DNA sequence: TGTGCCAGTAGTATAGGTCCACGTGGAGGGGGCTTCGGCTACACCTTC. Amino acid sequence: CASSIGPRGGGFGYTF.

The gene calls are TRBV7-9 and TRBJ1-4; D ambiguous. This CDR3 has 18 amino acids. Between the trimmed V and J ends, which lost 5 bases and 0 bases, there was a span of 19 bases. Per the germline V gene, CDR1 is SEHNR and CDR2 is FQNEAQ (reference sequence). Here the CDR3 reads CASSANKRAFATNEKLFF. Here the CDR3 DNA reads TGTGCCAGCAGCGCCAACAAGAGGGCGTTCGCAACTAATGAAAAACTGTTTTTT.

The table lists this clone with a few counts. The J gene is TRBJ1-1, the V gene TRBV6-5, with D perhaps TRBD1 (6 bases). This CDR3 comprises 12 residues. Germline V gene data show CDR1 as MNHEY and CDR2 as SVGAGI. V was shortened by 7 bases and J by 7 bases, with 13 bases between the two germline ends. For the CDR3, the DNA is TGTGCCAGCAAAGGGGGGATAGGTGAAGCTTTCTTT. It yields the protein CASKGGIGEAFF.

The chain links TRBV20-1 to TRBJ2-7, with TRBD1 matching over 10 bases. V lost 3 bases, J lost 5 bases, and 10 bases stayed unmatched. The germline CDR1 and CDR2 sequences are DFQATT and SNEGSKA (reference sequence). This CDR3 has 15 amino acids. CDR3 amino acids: CSASKGQGKGDEQYF. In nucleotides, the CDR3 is TGCAGTGCTAGTAAGGGACAGGGGAAGGGCGACGAGCAGTACTTC.

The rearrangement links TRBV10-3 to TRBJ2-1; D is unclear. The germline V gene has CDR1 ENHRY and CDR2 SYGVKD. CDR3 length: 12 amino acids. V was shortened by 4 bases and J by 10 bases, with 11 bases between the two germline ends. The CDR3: CAISAAKFEQFF. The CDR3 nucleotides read TGTGCCATCAGTGCCGCTAAATTCGAGCAGTTCTTC.

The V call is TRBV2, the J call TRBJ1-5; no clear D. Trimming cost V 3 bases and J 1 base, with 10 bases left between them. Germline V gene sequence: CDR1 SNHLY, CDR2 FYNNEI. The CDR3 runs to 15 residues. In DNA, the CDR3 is TGTGCCAGCAGTGACGCGGGGTTCAGCAATCAGCCCCAGCATTTT. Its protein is CASSDAGFSNQPQHF.